The source of this T cell receptor beta chain is a study of blood T cell repertoires in COVID-19. Overall study: Samples of COVID-19 (acute and convalescent) were obtained from the United States, Italy and Spain. T cells, B-cell-depleted T cells, or PBMCs provided the cDNA or gDNA that served as material.

J gave up 3 bases and V 5 bases, and 7 bases lay outside the gene matches. Germline CDR1 and CDR2: SEHNR and FQNEAQ (reference sequence). This CDR3 contains 15 residues. Original analysis: Amplification of reference gene primers was used by the study to estimate nucleated cell counts. Measured with immunoSEQ multiplex PCR; TCRdb has only the in-frame clones, and not every one. V and J calls and clone size are as listed in that table; D and trimming were resolved from the DNA. Altogether 120,000 or so clones are present, approximately 83% being singletons, with the ten largest covering about 7%. The chain has TRBV7-9 and TRBJ2-7; 10 bases map to TRBD2. Source material: peripheral blood. This TCR was sampled from a man older than 75 with active or convalescent COVID-19. CDR3 sequence (DNA): TGTGCCAGCAGCCGGACTAGCGGAGAGGTCTACGAGCAGTACTTC. This translates into CASSRTSGEVYEQYF. Supplemented by reference TRBV7-9 and TRBJ2-7, the full variable domain reads DTGVSQNPRHKITKRGQNVTFRCDPISEHNRLYWYRQTLGQGPEFLTYFQNEAQLEKSRLLSDRFSAERPKGSFSTLEIQRTEQGDSAMYLCASSRTSGEVYEQYFGPGTRLTVT.